The clone carrying this TCR beta chain was counted at least ten times. The CDR3 has 13 residues. V was pared by 6 bases and J by 4 bases, with 12 bases between. This sample stems from a study of CD8 T cells in ankylosing spondylitis. One entry per CDR3 protein, called by TCRdb with MiXCR from the 5' RACE reads. Found here are about 240,000 distinct CDR3 sequences, around 9.2% of them singletons; the top ten hold 6.8%. Sequenced input: blood, either unsorted or a sorted T cell fraction (not recorded which). This clonotype originated in a male donor with ankylosing spondylitis or in good health (not recorded which). The chain recombines TRBV12-3 or TRBV12-4 with TRBJ1-1, with TRBD1 as a possible D gene (6 bases). The CDR3 loop is CASSRRGITEAFF. The CDR3 coding sequence is TGTGCCAGCAGCCGAAGGGGGATCACTGAAGCTTTCTTT.